This T cell receptor beta chain was obtained from a study of control samples from healthy donors and cancer patients. Germline loops: CDR1 SGHDN, CDR2 FVKESK. This CDR3 has 14 amino acids. Trimming removed 1 base from V and 3 bases from J; junction bases left unmatched: 1. Sequenced by immunoSEQ multiplex PCR; TCRdb stores in-frame clones only, minus some. Of about 180,000 clones detected, roughly 89% appear once; the ten largest clones hold 1.4%. V and J are TRBV14 and TRBJ2-7, with 9 bases matching TRBD1. The source of this sequence is a woman aged 50 to 60 in good health. Sequencing input: blood. The CDR3: CASSQGQGGYEQYF. The CDR3 nucleotides are TGTGCCAGCAGCCAAGGACAGGGGGGCTACGAGCAGTACTTC.